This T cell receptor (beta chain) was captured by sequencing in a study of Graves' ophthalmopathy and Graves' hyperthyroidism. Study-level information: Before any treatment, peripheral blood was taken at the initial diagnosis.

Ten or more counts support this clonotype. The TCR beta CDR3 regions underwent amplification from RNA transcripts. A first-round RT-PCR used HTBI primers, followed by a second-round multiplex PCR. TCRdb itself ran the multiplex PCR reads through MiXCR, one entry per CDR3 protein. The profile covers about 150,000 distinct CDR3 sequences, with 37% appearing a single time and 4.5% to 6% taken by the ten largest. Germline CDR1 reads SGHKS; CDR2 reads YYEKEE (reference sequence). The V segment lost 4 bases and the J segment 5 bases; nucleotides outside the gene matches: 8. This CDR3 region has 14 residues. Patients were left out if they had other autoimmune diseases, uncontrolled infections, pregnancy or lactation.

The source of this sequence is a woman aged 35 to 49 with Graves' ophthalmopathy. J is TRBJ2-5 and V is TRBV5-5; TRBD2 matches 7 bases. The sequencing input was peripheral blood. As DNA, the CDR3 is TGTGCCAGCAGCATAGGACTAGGGGTTGAGACCCAGTACTTC. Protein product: CASSIGLGVETQYF.